The 31 T cell receptor beta chains listed next were all sequenced from one sample in a study of a mutant IDH1 vaccine in newly diagnosed glioma. No cognate antigen is known for these TCRs. The time point: week 23, last vaccination. A 20-mer mutant IDH1 peptide at 300 ug was injected subcutaneously with topical imiquimod. Profiling relied on immunoSEQ multiplex PCR, and the TCRdb table lists in-frame clones only, not all of them. The sample lists approximately 50,000 clones, 85% to 90% occurring once. This specimen was PBMCs, taken from a glioma patient whose treatment included an IDH1 peptide vaccine. The receptors here all came from a man in his forties with glioma.

V gene TRBV2 combines with J gene TRBJ2-5; tentatively, D is TRBD1 (5 bases). Between the trimmed V and J ends, which lost 6 bases and 5 bases, there was a span of 10 bases. This CDR3 spans 12 amino acids. The germline V gene encodes CDR1 SNHLY and CDR2 FYNNEI. Written as DNA, the CDR3 is TGTGCCAGCAGGACGCAGGGTGAGACCCAGTACTTC. It encodes CASRTQGETQYF.

The chain carries TRBV7-8 and TRBJ1-4; perhaps TRBD1 as D (5 bases). V was trimmed by 3 bases and J by 8 bases, leaving 10 bases between them. This CDR3 is built from 13 residues. Germline V gene sequence: CDR1 SGHVS, CDR2 FQNEAQ. CDR3: CASSFLWDEKLFF. The CDR3, as DNA: TGTGCCAGCAGCTTTCTGTGGGACGAAAAACTGTTTTTT.

This chain connects TRBV6-5 to TRBJ2-1, with D uncertain. From germline, CDR1 is MNHEY and CDR2 SVGAGI. Deletions cut 0 bases from V and 0 bases from J, with 6 bases between. The CDR3 has 15 residues. The CDR3 sequence is CASSYSGYSYNEQFF. CDR3 DNA: TGTGCCAGCAGTTACTCGGGTTACTCCTACAATGAGCAGTTCTTC.

J is TRBJ2-7 and V is TRBV7-2; D is perhaps TRBD1 (5 bases). Per the germline V gene, CDR1 is SGHTA and CDR2 is FQGNSA. The germline V and J ends were trimmed by 1 base and 7 bases, with 14 bases remaining between them. The CDR3 extends over 14 amino acids. Here the CDR3 reads CASSLVQGPEEQYF. The CDR3 nucleotides read TGTGCCAGCAGCTTAGTGCAGGGTCCGGAAGAGCAGTACTTC.

The V gene is TRBV19, the J gene TRBJ1-1; tentatively, D is TRBD1 (5 bases). The V end was cut by 4 bases, the J end by 2 bases, with 11 bases between. CDR1 and CDR2 (germline): LNHDA, SQIVND (reference sequence). This CDR3 is 14 amino acids long. This CDR3 reads CASSTGLRNTEAFF. In DNA form, the CDR3 reads TGTGCCAGTAGTACGGGGCTCCGCAACACTGAAGCTTTCTTT.

The chain is built from TRBV6-5 and TRBJ2-7; TRBD2 matches at 9 bases. V dropped 0 bases and J dropped 4; count of bases not matched to a gene: 7. Germline CDR1 and CDR2: MNHEY and SVGAGI. The length of the CDR3 is 16 residues. Here the CDR3 reads CASSYSGLAGFYEQYF. In DNA form, the CDR3 reads TGTGCCAGCAGTTACTCGGGTCTAGCGGGATTTTACGAGCAGTACTTC.

The chain uses TRBV13 and TRBJ2-1; D perhaps matches TRBD2 (6 bases). The CDR3 has 14 residues. The V gene lost 4 bases and the J gene lost 3 bases, with 10 bases spanning the gap. Germline loops: CDR1 PRHDT, CDR2 FYEKMQ (reference sequence). The CDR3 region is CASSSLTSYNEQFF. Written as DNA, the CDR3 is TGTGCCAGCAGCTCCTTGACTAGCTACAATGAGCAGTTCTTC.

The chain recombines TRBV15 with TRBJ2-3; D not resolved. V lost 0 bases to trimming and J lost 4 bases, with 8 bases between them. Looked up from germline, CDR1 is LNHNV and CDR2 is YYDKDF (reference sequence). CDR3 length equals 14 residues. CDR3 loop: CATSREGVSDTQYF. The CDR3 DNA follows: TGTGCCACCAGCAGAGAGGGTGTGTCAGATACGCAGTATTTT.

This chain links TRBV28 with TRBJ2-5; TRBD1 aligns across 9 bases. Germline V gives CDR1 MDHEN, CDR2 SYDVKM. This CDR3 is built from 15 residues. The trim removed 6 bases at V and 5 bases at J, leaving 10 bases unmatched. The CDR3 is CASSLPGTGWETQYF. CDR3 in DNA: TGTGCCAGCAGCCTCCCCGGGACAGGGTGGGAGACCCAGTACTTC.

The chain couples TRBV9 to TRBJ2-1; D uncertain. Trimming stripped 4 bases from V and 12 bases from J, with 23 bases between. Germline V lookup: CDR1 SGDLS, CDR2 YYNGEE. This CDR3 region has 15 residues. The CDR3 spells CASSPRGSDGSVQFF. Here the CDR3 DNA reads TGTGCCAGCAGCCCGAGAGGTTCGGACGGAAGTGTGCAGTTCTTC.

This clone ranks as medium-sized. An end of the junction differs from the germline gene, which may be a read error. This rearrangement joins TRBV2 to TRBJ2-2, with D maybe TRBD1 (5 bases). The CDR3 has 13 residues. Germline CDR1 is SNHLY and CDR2 is FYNNEI. CDR3 in amino acids: CAGRAPYPGELFF. CDR3 bases: TGTGCCGGCAGGGCCCCTTACCCCGGGGAGCTGTTTTTT. Complete variable domain (other parts from reference TRBV2 and TRBJ2-2): EPEVTQTPSHQVTQMGQEVILRCVPISNHLYFYWYRQILGQKVEFLVSFYNNEISEKSEIFDDQFSVERPDGSNFTLKIRSTKLEDSAMYFCAGRAPYPGELFFGEGSRLTVL.

The chain is built from TRBV5-1 and TRBJ2-5, with 10 bases aligning to TRBD2. Per germline, CDR1 SGHRS and CDR2 YFSETQ. This CDR3 contains 16 residues. J was trimmed by 6 bases and V by 4 bases; bases with no gene match: 12. The CDR3 DNA follows: TGCGCCAGCAGCAACAGCGGGAGGGCTGGTGGGCAGACCCAGTACTTC. It encodes CASSNSGRAGGQTQYF.

V gene TRBV6-5 combines with J gene TRBJ1-5; D is unresolved. The ends were cut back, 6 bases at V and 2 bases at J, with 11 bases in the middle. CDR3 length: 14 residues. The germline CDR1 and CDR2 sequences are MNHEY and SVGAGI. CDR3 sequence: CASSHNSGNQPQHF. The CDR3 DNA is TGTGCCAGCAGCCACAACAGTGGCAATCAGCCCCAGCATTTT.

The CDR3, as DNA: TGTGCCAGCAGCAATGCCGGGACCGCGGGCACCGGGGAGCTGTTTTTT. It yields the protein CASSNAGTAGTGELFF. The J gene is TRBJ2-2, the V gene TRBV21-1. TRBV21-1 is given as a pseudogene. The CDR3 is 16 amino acids.

The genes are TRBV6-4 and TRBJ2-6; D gene uncertain. The CDR3 spans 14 residues. Trimming stripped 6 bases from V and 4 bases from J, with 10 bases between. Germline V gene sequence: CDR1 MRHNA, CDR2 SNTAGT. The CDR3 sequence is CASRTWVGANVLTF. CDR3 in DNA: TGTGCCAGCAGGACCTGGGTGGGGGCCAACGTCCTGACTTTC.

The chain employs TRBV7-2 and TRBJ1-4, with 7 bases matching TRBD1. The CDR3 is 14 residues long. V was clipped by 5 bases and J by 8 bases; unmatched bases: 8. Germline CDR1 reads SGHTA; CDR2 reads FQGNSA. CDR3: CASSLGGGYEKLFF. The CDR3 DNA sequence: TGTGCCAGCAGCCTAGGGGGCGGGTACGAAAAACTGTTTTTT. Together with reference TRBV7-2 and TRBJ1-4, the CDR3 gives the full variable domain: GAGVSQSPSNKVTEKGKDVELRCDPISGHTALYWYRQSLGQGLEFLIYFQGNSAPDKSGLPSDRFSAERTGGSVSTLTIQRTQQEDSAVYLCASSLGGGYEKLFFGSGTQLSVL.

The chain employs TRBV7-6 and TRBJ1-2, with 7 bases matching TRBD1. The ends lost 4 bases at V and 1 base at J; junction bases unmatched: 6. The CDR3 sequence is 15 residues long. The V gene's germline CDR1 is SGHVS and CDR2 FNYEAQ. The chain's CDR3 is CASSSGTDINYGYTF. The CDR3 DNA is TGTGCCAGCAGCTCCGGGACAGATATTAACTATGGCTACACCTTC.

The CDR3, as DNA: TGTGCCAGCAGCGCTACGACGTTGGCCGCTTTCTTT. Translation gives CASSATTLAAFF. The V call is TRBV5-6, the J call TRBJ1-1, with D hard to call. The CDR3 length is 12 residues. V lost 4 bases and J lost 11, with 15 bases in between. The germline gives CDR1 SGHDT, CDR2 YYEEEE.

The gene calls are TRBV29-1 and TRBJ2-5; D tentatively fits TRBD1 or TRBD2 (7 bases each). This CDR3 spans 16 amino acids. CDR1 is SQVTM, CDR2 ANQGSEA, per germline. V gave up 4 bases and J gave up 0 bases, with 18 bases separating them. The CDR3 loop is CSVAGGDRAYQETQYF. CDR3 coding DNA: TGCAGCGTTGCGGGGGGTGACAGGGCCTACCAAGAGACCCAGTACTTC. Full variable domain (remainder filled in from reference TRBV29-1 and TRBJ2-5): SAVISQKPSRDICQRGTSLTIQCQVDSQVTMMFWYRQQPGQSLTLIATANQGSEATYESGFVIDKFPISRPNLTFSTLTVSNMSPEDSSIYLCSVAGGDRAYQETQYFGPGTRLLVL.

This clone appeared a single time. The CDR3 DNA is TGTGCCAGCAGCCGGACAGAGAACACTGAAGCTTTCTTT. This encodes CASSRTENTEAFF. The rearrangement joins TRBV5-5 to TRBJ1-1; D is possibly TRBD1 (6 bases). Trimming stripped 4 bases from V and 1 base from J, with 8 bases between. Germline V gives CDR1 SGHKS, CDR2 YYEKEE (reference sequence). The CDR3 loop spans 13 amino acids.

The genes are TRBV18 and TRBJ2-5; D gene unclear. The germline V and J ends were trimmed by 2 bases and 10 bases, with 17 bases remaining between them. The V gene's germline CDR1 is KGHSH and CDR2 LQKENI. This CDR3 comprises 14 residues. Here the CDR3 DNA reads TGTGCCAGCTCACCAGGTTCGCTAGTAGGCGACCAGTACTTC. Its protein is CASSPGSLVGDQYF.

This chain uses TRBV2 with TRBJ2-1; the match to TRBD2 covers 9 bases. J was trimmed by 7 bases and V by 6 bases; bases with no gene match: 7. The length of the CDR3 is 14 residues. Germline V gene data show CDR1 as SNHLY and CDR2 as FYNNEI. CDR3 in DNA: TGTGCCAGCAGACCGGGACTAGCAGGGAATGAGCAGTTCTTC. It is translated as CASRPGLAGNEQFF.

This clone was seen a few times. This chain uses TRBV9 with TRBJ2-7; D is perhaps TRBD2 (5 bases). V shed 0 bases and J shed 4 bases, with 17 bases lying between them. The CDR3 is 16 amino acids. CDR1 and CDR2 (germline): SGDLS, YYNGEE. CDR3: CASSVGEWGELYEQYF. As DNA, the CDR3 is TGTGCCAGCAGCGTAGGTGAGTGGGGAGAGCTTTACGAGCAGTACTTC. The full variable domain, its missing parts supplied by reference TRBV9 and TRBJ2-7, is DSGVTQTPKHLITATGQRVTLRCSPRSGDLSVYWYQQSLDQGLQFLIQYYNGEERAKGNILERFSAQQFPDLHSELNLSSLELGDSALYFCASSVGEWGELYEQYFGPGTRLTVT.

V and J are TRBV2 and TRBJ2-5, with 7 bases fitting TRBD2. The germline CDR1 and CDR2 sequences are SNHLY and FYNNEI. The CDR3 has 12 residues. The J segment lost 5 bases and the V segment lost 7 bases, leaving 4 bases of the junction unmatched. In DNA form, the CDR3 reads TGTGCCAGCAAGAAAGCGGGGGAGACCCAGTACTTC. Its translation: CASKKAGETQYF.

V and J are TRBV5-6 and TRBJ2-1; 10 bases map to TRBD2. The CDR3 extends over 18 amino acids. V was pared by 4 bases and J by 7 bases, with 17 bases of the junction left unmatched. Looked up from germline, CDR1 is SGHDT and CDR2 is YYEEEE. CDR3 loop: CASSPGLASPREENEQFF. The CDR3 coding sequence is TGTGCCAGCAGCCCGGGACTAGCGTCGCCACGTGAGGAGAATGAGCAGTTCTTC.

This clone came up once. DNA for the CDR3: TGTGCCCCGCGGGGGGAATCGAACACCGGGGAGCTGTTTTTT. Translated: CAPRGESNTGELFF. The chain carries TRBV5-6 and TRBJ2-2, with TRBD2 identical over 8 bases. Germline V gene lookup returns CDR1 SGHDT and CDR2 YYEEEE. V lost 10 bases to trimming and J lost 0 bases; unmatched junction nucleotides: 5. The CDR3 length is 14 residues.

The table lists this clone with a count of one. The V and J genes are TRBV7-2 and TRBJ2-7; 7 nucleotides align to TRBD2. The CDR3 is 14 residues long. CDR1 and CDR2 from the germline V gene are SGHTA and FQGNSA. Losses at the gene ends were 5 bases for V and 4 bases for J; bases not matched to a gene: 8. DNA for the CDR3: TGTGCCAGCAGCAAAGGTGGAGCGGGGTACGAGCAGTACTTC. It encodes CASSKGGAGYEQYF.

The genes are TRBV4-1 and TRBJ2-5; D might be TRBD2 (5 bases). The CDR3 extends over 13 amino acids. V dropped 1 base and J dropped 7 bases, with 10 bases sitting between them. Germline V lookup: CDR1 MGHRA, CDR2 YSYEKL. CDR3 bases: TGCGCCAGCAGCCAAGGACTAAGCGGGACCCAGTACTTC. Protein sequence: CASSQGLSGTQYF.

The chain is built from TRBV7-9 and TRBJ2-3, with D possibly being TRBD1 or TRBD2 (7 bases each). Trimming stripped 5 bases from V and 5 bases from J, with 17 bases between. The CDR3 covers 15 residues. Germline CDR1 and CDR2: SEHNR and FQNEAQ (reference sequence). The CDR3 DNA follows: TGTGCCAGCAGCCCCCGGGGGGCAGGGGGAGATACGCAGTATTTT. This sequence encodes CASSPRGAGGDTQYF.

This clone is a singleton in its sample. The rearrangement joins TRBV15 to TRBJ2-7; possible D gene TRBD1, 5 bases. The CDR3 is 14 amino acids. The germline V gene encodes CDR1 LNHNV and CDR2 YYDKDF (reference sequence). The V and J ends lost 0 bases and 5 bases respectively, with 11 bases between them. The CDR3 loop reads CATSRDSREDEQYF. Here the CDR3 DNA reads TGTGCCACCAGCAGAGATTCCAGGGAAGACGAGCAGTACTTC.

The rearrangement joins TRBV6-5 to TRBJ2-1; D is undetermined. The CDR3 totals 13 residues. Trimming took 5 bases from V and 4 from J, leaving 9 bases between them. Germline V gene lookup returns CDR1 MNHEY and CDR2 SVGAGI. Here the CDR3 DNA reads TGTGCCAGCAGTAGCGACAATTACAATGAGCAGTTCTTC. It translates to CASSSDNYNEQFF.